The clone carrying this TCR beta chain was observed a handful of times. Its antigen is not identified. The sample comes from a study of shared clonotypes between healthy human individuals. Study-wide background: Per-donor plates numbered three CD4 naive, three CD4 memory, two CD8 naive and one CD8 memory.

This was a deep-level run. Produced via immunoSEQ multiplex PCR; TCRdb's table is partial and in-frame only. Of around 940,000 clones in the sample, less than 85% were seen once. Between the trimmed V and J ends, which lost 0 bases and 4 bases, there was a span of 9 bases. Germline-derived CDR1 and CDR2 are LNHNV and YYDKDF (reference sequence). The CDR3 is 15 residues long. Findings of the study overall: A reduction in generation probabilities was seen for non-shared clonotypes relative to those shared by all four donors. The low donor count limited represented genetic and exposure-history diversity.

The V and J genes are TRBV15 and TRBJ1-4; D might be TRBD1 (5 bases). Source material: memory CD4+ T cells sorted from blood. Subset reported: CD45RA-negative fraction. The clonotype originates from a man between 18 and 29 years old in good health. DNA of the CDR3: TGTGCCACCAGCAGAGATCAAGGGGTTAATGAAAAACTGTTTTTT. It encodes CATSRDQGVNEKLFF.